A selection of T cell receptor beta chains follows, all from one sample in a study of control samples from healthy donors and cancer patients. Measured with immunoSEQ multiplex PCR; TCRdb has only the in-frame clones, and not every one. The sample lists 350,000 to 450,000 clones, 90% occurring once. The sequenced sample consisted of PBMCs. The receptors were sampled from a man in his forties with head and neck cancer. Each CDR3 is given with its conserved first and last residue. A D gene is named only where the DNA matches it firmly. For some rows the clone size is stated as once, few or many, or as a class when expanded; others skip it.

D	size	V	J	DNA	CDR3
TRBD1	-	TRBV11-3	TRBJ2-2	TGTGCCAGCAGCCCCTCCGGAAGGGGGCTAACTTTGAACACCGGGGAGCTGTTTTTT	CASSPSGRGLTLNTGELFF
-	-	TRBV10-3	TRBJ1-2	TGTGCCATCAGTGAGTCGAGCTATGGCTACACCTTC	CAISESSYGYTF
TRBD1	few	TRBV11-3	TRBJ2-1	TGTGCCAGCAGTCCCGACAGGGGGACCTACAATGAGCAGTTCTTC	CASSPDRGTYNEQFF
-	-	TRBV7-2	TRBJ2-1	TGTGCCAGCAGCCCAGTTGCCCCCTACAATGAGCAGTTCTTC	CASSPVAPYNEQFF
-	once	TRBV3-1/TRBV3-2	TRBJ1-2	TGTGCCACCTCGGGGGGTGCGAGATCCAACTATGGCTACACCTTC	CATSGGARSNYGYTF
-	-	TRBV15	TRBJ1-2	TGTGCCACCAGCAGAGATCGTGGCGGGGGGTTAGGCTACACCTTC	CATSRDRGGGLGYTF
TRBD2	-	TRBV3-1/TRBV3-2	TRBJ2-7	TGTGCCAGCGGTCTCGCGGGGGGGCTCAGCGAGCAGTACTTC	CASGLAGGLSEQYF
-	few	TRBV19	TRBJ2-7	TGTGCCAGTAGTACCGGATCGAGGGTACCCTACGAGCAGTACTTC	CASSTGSRVPYEQYF
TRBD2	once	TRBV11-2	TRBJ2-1	TGTGCCAGCAGCGTCCTAGCGGGGGGATACAATGAGCAGTTCTTC	CASSVLAGGYNEQFF
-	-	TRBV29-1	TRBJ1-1	TGCAGCGTTGAGAGACAGGAGAACACTGAAGCTTTCTTT	CSVERQENTEAFF
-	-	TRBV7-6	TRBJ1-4	TGTGCCAGCAGCTTAGTTGGCAGCATAGCTGAAAAACTGTTTTTT	CASSLVGSIAEKLFF
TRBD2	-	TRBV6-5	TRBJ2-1	TGTGCCAGCAGCCCACTAGCGGGAGTCGGAAATGAGCAGTTCTTC	CASSPLAGVGNEQFF
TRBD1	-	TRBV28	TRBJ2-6	TGTGCCAGCAGTTTATTAACCGGGACAGCCGCTGGGGCCAACGTCCTGACTTTC	CASSLLTGTAAGANVLTF
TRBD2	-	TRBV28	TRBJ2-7	TGTGCCAGCAGTTCATACACTAGCGGGCCACCCTACGAGCAGTACTTC	CASSSYTSGPPYEQYF
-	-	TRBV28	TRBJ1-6	TGTGCCAGCAGTCCCTGGCCAGTCGTCCCCCTCCACTTT	CASSPWPVVPLHF
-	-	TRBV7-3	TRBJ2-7	TGTGCCAGCAGCGCGACGAGGGACTACGAGCAGTACTTC	CASSATRDYEQYF
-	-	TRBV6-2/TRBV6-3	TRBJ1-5	TGTGCCAGCAGCCCCTGTCAGGAGCTCCAGCCCCAGCATTTT	CASSPCQELQPQHF
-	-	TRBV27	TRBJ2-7	TGTGCCAGGCCGTCGGGGGACGAGCAGTACTTC	CARPSGDEQYF
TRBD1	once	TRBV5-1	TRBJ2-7	TGCGCCAGCAGCTTCCGGGACAGGGAGCAACGGCAGTACTTC	CASSFRDREQRQYF
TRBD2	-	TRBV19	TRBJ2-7	TGTGCCAGTAGTACCCGGACTAGCGGGAGTTTCTACGAGCAGTACTTC	CASSTRTSGSFYEQYF
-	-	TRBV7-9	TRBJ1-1	TGTGCCAGCAGCTTCCAGGGAGGGCGATTTAATGAAGCTTTCTTT	CASSFQGGRFNEAFF
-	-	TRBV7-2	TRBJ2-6	TGTGCCAGCAGCTTGGCATCTAGCTCTGGGGCCAACGTCCTGACTTTC	CASSLASSSGANVLTF
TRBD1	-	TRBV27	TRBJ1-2	TGTGCCAGCGGTAAGACAGGGGGATACTATGGCTACACCTTC	CASGKTGGYYGYTF
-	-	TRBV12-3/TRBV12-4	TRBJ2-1	TGTGCCAGCAGCCCGGGAAATGAGCAGTTCTTC	CASSPGNEQFF
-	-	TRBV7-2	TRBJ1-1	TGTGCCAGCAGCTTAGTGGTTAGGGGGGCGAACACTGAAGCTTTCTTT	CASSLVVRGANTEAFF
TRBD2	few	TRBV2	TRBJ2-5	TGTGCCAGCACTATTAGCGGGGCAGGGGAGACCCAGTACTTC	CASTISGAGETQYF
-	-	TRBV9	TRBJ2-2	TGTGCCAGCAGCGCTTTCATGAGTAGGAACACCGGGGAGCTGTTTTTT	CASSAFMSRNTGELFF
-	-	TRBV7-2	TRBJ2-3	TGTGCCAGCAGCTTAGGTACAGATACGCAGTATTTT	CASSLGTDTQYF
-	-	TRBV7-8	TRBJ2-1	TGTGCCAGCAGCCAAGGGGGGTTTTACTACAATGAGCAGTTCTTC	CASSQGGFYYNEQFF
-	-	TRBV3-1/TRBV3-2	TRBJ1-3	TGTGCCAGCAGCCCCATGAAGGGGTTCTCTGGAAACACCATATATTTT	CASSPMKGFSGNTIYF
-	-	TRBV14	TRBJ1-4	TGTGCCAGCAGCCAAGATCGGGGCGGGCTTAATGAAAAACTGTTTTTT	CASSQDRGGLNEKLFF